Following are 27 T cell receptor beta chains from one sample sequenced in a study of T cell changes during pregnancy in multiple sclerosis (dated by TCRdb to about 2019). Libraries were made using the immunoSEQ multiplex PCR assay. The immuneACCESS repertoire file appears here via TCRdb, limited to in-frame rearrangements. These files lack a portion of the clones; in checked studies, under half of the deficit traces to unresolved V genes, and the cause of the others is not known. For this sample the table gives about 75,000 clones, of which 90% to 95% were detected only once. Around 0.41% of the sample lies in the top ten. The source was CD4+ T cells from peripheral blood mononuclear cells, collected before pregnancy. The receptors stem from a female donor with multiple sclerosis, enrolled in a pregnancy study.

The chain employs TRBV11-3 and TRBJ2-5; TRBD2 matches 8 bases. Looked up from germline, CDR1 is SGHNT and CDR2 is YENEEA. Losses at the gene ends were 3 bases for V and 2 bases for J; bases not matched to a gene: 2. This CDR3 comprises 14 residues. CDR3 residues: CASSFERGQETQYF. CDR3 DNA sequence: TGTGCCAGCAGCTTTGAGCGGGGGCAAGAGACCCAGTACTTC.

The chain recombines TRBV7-6 with TRBJ2-6, with D possibly matching TRBD1 (5 bases). The CDR3 is 18 amino acids. The germline gives CDR1 SGHVS, CDR2 FNYEAQ. The germline V and J ends were trimmed by 1 base and 0 bases, with 13 bases remaining between them. The CDR3 loop reads CASSLDRTRSSGANVLTF. As DNA, the CDR3 is TGTGCCAGCAGCTTAGATAGGACAAGGAGCTCTGGGGCCAACGTCCTGACTTTC.

This clone occurred once. This sequence joins TRBV19 and TRBJ2-7, with 11 bases matching TRBD1. In germline, CDR1 is LNHDA, CDR2 SQIVND (reference sequence). The CDR3 runs 14 residues. Trimming at V came to 5 bases and at J to 5 bases, leaving 5 bases not matched to a gene. The CDR3 loop reads CASSLGQGAHEQYF. The CDR3 DNA follows: TGTGCCAGTAGTCTCGGACAGGGGGCCCACGAGCAGTACTTC. Supplemented by reference TRBV19 and TRBJ2-7, the full variable domain reads DGGITQSPKYLFRKEGQNVTLSCEQNLNHDAMYWYRQDPGQGLRLIYYSQIVNDFQKGDIAEGYSVSREKKESFPLTVTSAQKNPTAFYLCASSLGQGAHEQYFGPGTRLTVT.

V gene TRBV5-1 combines with J gene TRBJ1-2, with 7 bases identical to TRBD1. CDR3 length equals 18 residues. The germline V gene encodes CDR1 SGHRS and CDR2 YFSETQ. The J segment lost 4 bases and the V segment lost 0 bases, leaving 15 bases of the junction unmatched. The CDR3 DNA sequence: TGCGCCAGCAGCTTGGCCCTACAGGGGACATCCACATTCTATGGCTACACCTTC. It translates to CASSLALQGTSTFYGYTF.

The rearrangement links TRBV7-9 to TRBJ1-2; D gene ambiguous. Trimming took 6 bases from V and 3 from J, leaving 11 bases between them. Germline-derived CDR1 and CDR2 are SEHNR and FQNEAQ (reference sequence). The CDR3 has 13 amino acids. CDR3 nucleotides: TGTGCCAGCAGTAAGGGAGAAGACTATGGCTACACCTTC. Its translation: CASSKGEDYGYTF. The full variable domain, with the rest looked up from reference TRBV7-9 and TRBJ1-2, is DTGVSQNPRHKITKRGQNVTFRCDPISEHNRLYWYRQTLGQGPEFLTYFQNEAQLEKSRLLSDRFSAERPKGSFSTLEIQRTEQGDSAMYLCASSKGEDYGYTFGSGTRLTVV.

The rearrangement joins TRBV9 to TRBJ2-7; maybe TRBD2 (6 bases). CDR1 is SGDLS, CDR2 YYNGEE, per germline. This CDR3 comprises 14 residues. Trimming removed 5 bases from V and 7 bases from J, with 19 bases in between. The CDR3 is CASRPDTGLGEQYF. DNA of the CDR3: TGTGCCAGCAGACCTGACACGGGACTGGGGGAGCAGTACTTC.

This chain joins TRBV10-3 and TRBJ1-1, with 7 bases fitting TRBD1. Germline trimming cut 0 bases from V and 11 bases from J; bases unmatched to any gene: 3. Germline CDR1 reads ENHRY; CDR2 reads SYGVKD. This CDR3 region has 12 residues. The CDR3 reads CAISESGGLAFF. DNA of the CDR3: TGTGCCATCAGTGAGTCAGGGGGCTTGGCTTTCTTT.

V usage is TRBV7-9 and J usage is TRBJ1-1; no firm D call. CDR3 length equals 12 residues. The germline CDR1 and CDR2 sequences are SEHNR and FQNEAQ (reference sequence). V was pared by 1 base and J by 3 bases, with 3 bases between. For the CDR3, the DNA is TGTGCCAGCAGCTTAGTAGACACTGAAGCTTTCTTT. It codes for CASSLVDTEAFF.

This rearrangement joins TRBV28 to TRBJ2-7; TRBD1 might be the D (6 bases). CDR1 is MDHEN, CDR2 SYDVKM, per germline. V gave up 2 bases and J gave up 3 bases, with 11 bases separating them. The CDR3 sequence is 14 residues long. CDR3 sequence (DNA): TGTGCCAGCAGTTTAACAGGGTCCCTCTACGAGCAGTACTTC. Residues: CASSLTGSLYEQYF.

Notes on this clone: Other DNA sequences in this specimen translate into the identical CDR3. The rearrangement uses TRBV28 and TRBJ1-5; D is uncertain. The V gene's germline CDR1 is MDHEN and CDR2 SYDVKM. V shed 3 bases and J shed 6 bases, with 6 bases lying between them. This CDR3 has 12 amino acids. DNA of the CDR3: TGTGCCAGCAGTTTCTTAATTCAGCCCCAGCATTTT. It encodes CASSFLIQPQHF.

The chain uses TRBV28 and TRBJ1-3; D gene unclear. V was pared by 6 bases and J by 0 bases, with 9 bases between. The CDR3 contains 14 residues. Germline V gene sequence: CDR1 MDHEN, CDR2 SYDVKM. As DNA, the CDR3 is TGTGCCAGCAGGCTACAGCTCTCTGGAAACACCATATATTTT. Protein: CASRLQLSGNTIYF.

CDR3 sequence (DNA): TGCGCCAGCGCCTCGGGTGACGAGCAGTACTTC. The encoded protein is CASASGDEQYF. This chain links TRBV5-1 with TRBJ2-7, with no clear D. The germline CDR1 and CDR2 sequences are SGHRS and YFSETQ. The CDR3 is made up of 11 amino acids. Trimming shortened V by 7 bases and J by 5 bases, and 10 bases separated the two germline ends.

The chain combines TRBV7-9 with TRBJ1-4; TRBD1 matches at 7 bases. The germline gives CDR1 SEHNR, CDR2 FQNEAQ (reference sequence). V was pared by 5 bases and J by 5 bases, with 5 bases of the junction left unmatched. The length of the CDR3 is 14 residues. The CDR3 protein is CASSGDSTNEKLFF. Written as DNA, the CDR3 is TGTGCCAGCAGCGGGGACAGCACCAATGAAAAACTGTTTTTT.

The chain joins TRBV25-1 to TRBJ2-5; 9 nucleotides align to TRBD1. CDR1 is MGHDK and CDR2 is SYGVNS in the germline V gene. This CDR3 is built from 15 residues. The V gene end was trimmed by 7 bases and the J gene end by 7 bases; junction bases not matched to a gene: 13. The CDR3 reads CASMGQGNIGGTQYF. Here the CDR3 DNA reads TGTGCCAGCATGGGACAGGGTAATATCGGAGGGACCCAGTACTTC.

The V gene is TRBV30, the J gene TRBJ1-5; D is possibly TRBD1 (6 bases). The CDR3 has 16 residues. V dropped 1 base and J dropped 2 bases, with 15 bases sitting between them. Germline CDR1 reads GTSNPN; CDR2 reads SVGIG (reference sequence). CDR3 loop: CAWSGQGSWRNQPQHF. As DNA, the CDR3 is TGTGCCTGGAGTGGGCAGGGGAGTTGGCGCAATCAGCCCCAGCATTTT. Combining the CDR3 with reference TRBV30 and TRBJ1-5 gives the whole variable domain SQTIHQWPATLVQPVGSPLSLECTVEGTSNPNLYWYRQAAGRGLQLLFYSVGIGQISSEVPQNLSASRPQDRQFILSSKKLLLSDSGFYLCAWSGQGSWRNQPQHFGDGTRLSIL.

The rearrangement uses TRBV9 and TRBJ2-3, with TRBD2 identical over 14 bases. CDR3 size: 18 residues. V was clipped by 3 bases and J by 9 bases; unmatched bases: 15. Germline CDR1 SGDLS, CDR2 YYNGEE. The CDR3 protein is CASSEGLAGVRGRVTQYF. CDR3 nucleotides: TGTGCCAGCAGCGAGGGACTAGCGGGAGTGAGGGGGCGGGTGACGCAGTATTTT.

This chain uses TRBV25-1 with TRBJ2-5; 8 bases are shared with TRBD1. The V and J ends lost 3 bases and 4 bases, in that order; junction bases with no gene match: 10. The CDR3 consists of 16 residues. Germline V gene lookup returns CDR1 MGHDK and CDR2 SYGVNS. CDR3 region: CASSDSTGVGGETQYF. For the CDR3, the DNA is TGTGCCAGCAGTGACTCGACAGGGGTAGGGGGAGAGACCCAGTACTTC.

The chain recombines TRBV19 with TRBJ2-2, with 12 bases that match TRBD2. CDR1 LNHDA and CDR2 SQIVND come from the germline V gene (reference sequence). V shed 4 bases and J 9 bases; nucleotides not matched to a gene: 6. The CDR3 is 15 amino acids. CDR3: CASSTLAGGDRELFF. In DNA, the CDR3 is TGTGCCAGTAGTACTCTAGCGGGAGGGGATCGGGAGCTGTTTTTT.

The rearrangement links TRBV7-9 to TRBJ2-1, with TRBD1 as a possible D gene (5 bases). The CDR3 sequence is 14 residues long. Per germline, CDR1 SEHNR and CDR2 FQNEAQ (reference sequence). Trimming removed 0 bases at V and 8 bases at J, with 11 bases between. CDR3 DNA: TGTGCCAGCAGCTTAGCGGGGCTGCACGATGAGCAGTTCTTC. Translated: CASSLAGLHDEQFF.

V is TRBV11-3 and J is TRBJ1-2, with D perhaps matching TRBD1 (5 bases). The germline gives CDR1 SGHNT, CDR2 YENEEA. V dropped 0 bases and J dropped 8 bases, with 16 bases sitting between them. This CDR3 has 15 residues. The CDR3 sequence: CASSLDPSGEYGYTF. In nucleotides, the CDR3 is TGTGCCAGCAGCTTAGACCCTTCGGGGGAGTACGGCTACACCTTC.

This clone has a single count. The chain carries TRBV7-6 and TRBJ2-2; 9 bases line up with TRBD1. V lost 4 bases, J lost 7 bases, and 7 bases stayed unmatched. The germline gives CDR1 SGHVS, CDR2 FNYEAQ. The CDR3 has 15 amino acids. CDR3 sequence (DNA): TGTGCCAGCAGCTATAAGGGACAGGGCATCGGGGAGCTGTTTTTT. This codes for CASSYKGQGIGELFF. The full variable domain, completed using reference TRBV7-6 and TRBJ2-2, is GAGVSQSPRYKVTKRGQDVALRCDPISGHVSLYWYRQALGQGPEFLTYFNYEAQQDKSGLPNDRFSAERPEGSISTLTIQRTEQRDSAMYRCASSYKGQGIGELFFGEGSRLTVL.

The J gene is TRBJ1-3, the V gene TRBV6-1; 8 bases are a match to TRBD1. Germline lookup yields CDR1 MNHNS and CDR2 SASEGT. V gave up 5 bases and J gave up 3 bases; unmatched junction bases: 6. This CDR3 contains 15 residues. The CDR3 spells CASSPQGAYGNTIYF. Here the CDR3 DNA reads TGTGCCAGCAGTCCCCAGGGGGCTTATGGAAACACCATATATTTT.

The chain carries TRBV12-5 and TRBJ2-1, with D possibly being TRBD2 (5 bases). V lost 2 bases and J 4 bases, leaving 15 bases between the germline ends. Germline-derived CDR1 and CDR2 are LGHNT and FRNRAP. The length of the CDR3 is 16 residues. The CDR3 region is CASGLSRGTGYNEQFF. The CDR3 DNA follows: TGTGCTAGTGGTTTGTCTCGGGGTACGGGTTACAATGAGCAGTTCTTC.

The chain employs TRBV7-2 and TRBJ1-5, with TRBD1 identical over 8 bases. CDR3 length: 15 amino acids. Per germline, CDR1 SGHTA and CDR2 FQGNSA. J gave up 7 bases and V 5 bases, and 10 bases lay outside the gene matches. CDR3 region: CASSPAPGGLQPQHF. The CDR3, as DNA: TGTGCCAGCAGCCCCGCCCCAGGGGGCCTGCAGCCCCAGCATTTT.

This rearrangement joins TRBV19 to TRBJ1-6; 10 bases map to TRBD1. The junction had 7 bases not matched to a gene; V was cut back by 7 bases and J by 7 bases. The CDR3 totals 15 residues. CDR1 is LNHDA, CDR2 SQIVND, per germline (reference sequence). CDR3 sequence reads: CASNKPGQGNSPLHF. CDR3 nucleotide sequence: TGTGCCAGTAACAAACCGGGACAGGGGAATTCACCCCTCCACTTT. The variable domain in full, with the rest retrieved from reference TRBV19 and TRBJ1-6, is DGGITQSPKYLFRKEGQNVTLSCEQNLNHDAMYWYRQDPGQGLRLIYYSQIVNDFQKGDIAEGYSVSREKKESFPLTVTSAQKNPTAFYLCASNKPGQGNSPLHFGNGTRLTVT.

V and J are TRBV28 and TRBJ1-2; unclear D gene. The CDR3 consists of 14 residues. Trimming removed 1 base at V and 2 bases at J, with 8 bases between. Germline V gene lookup returns CDR1 MDHEN and CDR2 SYDVKM. The CDR3 coding sequence is TGTGCCAGCAGTTTATACCGGCGGAACTATGGCTACACCTTC. Its protein product is CASSLYRRNYGYTF.

This clone was counted a single time. This chain links TRBV19 with TRBJ1-5; 7 nucleotides line up with TRBD1. CDR1 is LNHDA, CDR2 SQIVND, per germline (reference sequence). The CDR3 has 14 amino acids. The ends lost 3 bases at V and 4 bases at J; junction bases unmatched: 3. As DNA, the CDR3 is TGTGCCAGTAGTATTGAGACAGGGAATCAGCCCCAGCATTTT. It encodes CASSIETGNQPQHF.